This TCR beta chain appears in the sequencing data of a study of T cells in Graves' hyperthyroidism and ophthalmopathy. On the study more broadly: Staff took peripheral blood when the initial diagnosis was made, before any treatment began. Findings and caveats of the study: A model built on 13 V-J features separated ophthalmopathy from stable hyperthyroidism. Also found in blood were most expanded thyroid clonotypes above 0.001.

Amplification of TCR beta CDR3 regions used RNA as the template. The HTBI primer set was used in a first-round RT-PCR of the TCR CDR3. TCRdb analysed the multiplex PCR reads with MiXCR anew, one entry per CDR3 protein. The sample consists of some 420,000 distinct CDR3 sequences, roughly 15% of them appearing once. Fresh peripheral blood, 7.5 to 10 ml, was the source of the PBMCs. This clonotype was found a few times. Its antigen is undetermined. The TCR comes from a woman younger than 35 with Graves' hyperthyroidism. Sequencing input: blood.

The CDR3 nucleotides read TGTGCCAGTAAGGGACACGAAGGCTACACCTTC. It encodes CASKGHEGYTF. The chain recombines TRBV19 with TRBJ1-2; D is perhaps TRBD1 (6 bases). The CDR3 extends over 11 amino acids. The germline gives CDR1 LNHDA, CDR2 SQIVND (reference sequence). With 7 bases removed from V and 8 bases from J, the gap between germline ends came to 11 bases.